These T cell receptor beta chains were read from a single sample in a study of molecular identifiers for immune sequencing clone quantification. TCRdb independently ran MiXCR on the PCR reads; one entry per CDR3 protein. The data contain hundreds of thousands of distinct CDR3 sequences, roughly 25% of them seen just once; the ten biggest clones take up about 0.81%. The specimen was naive CD8+ T cells from blood, with Jurkat cell RNA spiked in. The receptors were sampled from a human donor in good health. Some libraries in this study had Jurkat cell RNA spiked in. CDR3s include the opening cysteine and the closing phenylalanine or tryptophan. A D gene is named only where the DNA matches it firmly. Rows give clone size only sometimes, using once, few, many, or a class for an expanded clone.

v_gene,abundance,j_gene,d_gene,CDR3aa,CDR3nt
TRBV6-5,many,TRBJ2-3,TRBD2,CASSRGLAGSDTQYF,TGTGCCAGCAGTAGAGGACTAGCGGGTTCAGATACGCAGTATTTT
TRBV20-1,many,TRBJ1-2,.,CSARDTSNYGYTF,TGCAGTGCTAGGGACACCTCTAACTATGGCTACACCTTC
TRBV14,many,TRBJ2-3,.,CASSQVDTDTQYF,TGTGCCAGCAGCCAAGTAGACACAGATACGCAGTATTTT
TRBV6-2/TRBV6-3,many,TRBJ1-5,.,CASNRGRQPQHF,TGTGCCAGCAATCGGGGGCGTCAGCCCCAGCATTTT
TRBV5-6,many,TRBJ2-7,.,CASSAWAGLLTYEQYF,TGTGCCAGCAGCGCGTGGGCGGGACTGCTAACCTACGAGCAGTACTTC
TRBV5-4,.,TRBJ2-7,.,CASSLKGYSYEQYF,TGTGCCAGCAGCTTAAAGGGCTACTCCTACGAGCAGTACTTC
TRBV4-3,.,TRBJ2-1,.,CASSQEKGVDYNEQFF,TGCGCCAGCAGCCAAGAGAAGGGGGTCGACTACAATGAGCAGTTCTTC
TRBV5-1,.,TRBJ1-3,TRBD1,CASSRDRDSGNTIYF,TGCGCCAGCAGCCGGGACAGGGACTCTGGAAACACCATATATTTT
TRBV15,few,TRBJ1-1,.,CATSGENTEAFF,TGTGCCACCAGCGGGGAGAACACTGAAGCTTTCTTT
TRBV7-9,many,TRBJ2-7,TRBD1,CASSPTGGGMDEQYF,TGTGCCAGCAGTCCTACAGGGGGCGGCATGGACGAGCAGTACTTC
TRBV5-6,.,TRBJ2-7,.,CASSLVGGTATYEQYF,TGTGCCAGCAGCTTGGTGGGGGGGACAGCCACCTACGAGCAGTACTTC
TRBV6-1,.,TRBJ2-7,TRBD1,CASSVSDRGSYEQYF,TGTGCCAGCAGTGTGTCGGACAGGGGGTCCTACGAGCAGTACTTC
TRBV7-2,many,TRBJ2-5,TRBD2,CASSRTSGQQETQYF,TGTGCCAGCAGCCGGACTAGCGGGCAACAAGAGACCCAGTACTTC
TRBV5-5,few,TRBJ1-2,.,CASSLVAMPDLSYGYTF,TGTGCCAGCAGCTTGGTGGCCATGCCCGATTTGAGCTATGGCTACACCTTC
TRBV20-1,.,TRBJ1-1,.,CSATSRRGLTEAFF,TGCAGTGCTACCTCAAGACGGGGCCTCACTGAAGCTTTCTTT
TRBV7-8,.,TRBJ1-1,TRBD1,CASSLRTGYTDAFF,TGTGCCAGCAGCCTCCGGACAGGGTACACTGATGCCTTCTTT
TRBV5-1,.,TRBJ1-2,TRBD1,CASSLDPGTGDDYGYTF,TGCGCCAGCAGCTTGGACCCCGGGACAGGAGACGACTATGGCTACACCTTC
TRBV4-3,many,TRBJ1-1,.,CASSQGHEVPAFF,TGCGCCAGCAGCCAAGGTCATGAAGTGCCCGCTTTCTTT
TRBV14,many,TRBJ2-7,.,CASSQEEDSFYYEQYF,TGTGCCAGCAGCCAAGAAGAGGACAGCTTTTATTACGAGCAGTACTTC
TRBV30,.,TRBJ2-1,.,CAWSVLGGASLYNEQFF,TGTGCCTGGAGTGTACTGGGGGGCGCATCCCTATACAATGAGCAGTTCTTC
TRBV7-8,.,TRBJ1-4,.,CASSQTTVATNGKLFF,TGTGCCAGCAGTCAAACGACGGTTGCAACTAATGGAAAACTGTTTTTT
TRBV6-5,many,TRBJ2-7,TRBD2,CASSYAGGPGEQYF,TGTGCCAGCAGTTACGCGGGGGGGCCCGGCGAGCAGTACTTC
TRBV12-3/TRBV12-4,many,TRBJ2-7,.,CASSLRGMGPYEQYF,TGTGCCAGCAGTTTACGGGGTATGGGTCCCTACGAGCAGTACTTC
TRBV2,.,TRBJ2-7,TRBD2,CASSLSGRFFYEQYF,TGTGCCAGCAGTCTCAGCGGGAGGTTCTTCTACGAGCAGTACTTC
TRBV4-3,.,TRBJ2-7,TRBD2,CASSQGVGGRALEQYF,TGCGCCAGCAGCCAAGGAGTCGGCGGGAGGGCCCTCGAGCAGTACTTC
TRBV7-3,.,TRBJ2-3,.,CASSLSAWTDTQYF,TGTGCCAGCAGCTTAAGTGCTTGGACAGATACGCAGTATTTT
TRBV27,many,TRBJ1-1,.,CASSWTVGTEAFF,TGTGCCAGCAGTTGGACAGTGGGCACTGAAGCTTTCTTT
TRBV12-3/TRBV12-4,many,TRBJ1-1,TRBD1,CASSTGTGGTEAFF,TGTGCCAGCAGTACCGGGACAGGAGGCACTGAAGCTTTCTTT
TRBV7-9,many,TRBJ1-3,.,CASSSSGNRGYPRNTIYF,TGTGCCAGCAGCTCAAGCGGTAACCGGGGCTACCCAAGAAACACCATATATTTT